This T cell receptor (beta chain) is from a study of breast tumors, draining lymph nodes, adjacent tissues. Germline V lookup: CDR1 SGHTA, CDR2 FQGNSA. CDR3 size: 14 residues. Trimming removed 3 bases from V and 5 bases from J, with 14 bases in between. Whole-study findings and limits: The lymph node origin of tumor T cells was framed as consistent with a hypothesis, not demonstrated. Tumor and nontumor repertoires were significantly more similar in luminal-like than in basal-like breast cancer. Tumor TCR diversity was below lymph nodes but above nontumor tissue.

This clonotype was counted many times. The antigen remains undetermined. One entry per CDR3 protein results from TCRdb running MiXCR on the multiplex PCR reads. The sample lists some 250,000 distinct CDR3 sequences, under 40% occurring once. Axillary draining lymph nodes of breast cancer patients supplied the node samples. The chain joins TRBV7-2 to TRBJ2-7, with D unclear. Sequencing was done on a sample of axillary lymph node tissue. This TCR was sampled from a female donor with breast cancer. Some clones in this sample may be carry-over from other donors' samples. The CDR3 sequence: CASSLLWQANEQYF. CDR3 nucleotides: TGTGCCAGCAGCTTGTTGTGGCAGGCTAACGAGCAGTACTTC.